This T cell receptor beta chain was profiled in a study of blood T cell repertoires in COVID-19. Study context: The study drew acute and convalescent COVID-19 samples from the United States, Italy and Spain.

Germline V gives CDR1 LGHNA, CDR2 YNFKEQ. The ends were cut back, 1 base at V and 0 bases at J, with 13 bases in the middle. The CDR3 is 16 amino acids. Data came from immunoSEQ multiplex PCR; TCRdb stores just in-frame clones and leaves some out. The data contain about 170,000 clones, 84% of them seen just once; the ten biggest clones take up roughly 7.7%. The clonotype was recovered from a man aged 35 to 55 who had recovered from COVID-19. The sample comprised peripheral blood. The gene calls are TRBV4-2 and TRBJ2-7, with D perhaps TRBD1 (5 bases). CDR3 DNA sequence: TGTGCCAGCAGCCAAGGATTAGGGGATTTCTCCTACGAGCAGTACTTC. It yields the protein CASSQGLGDFSYEQYF.